This entry lists 13 T cell receptor beta chains sequenced from one sample in a study of blood T cell repertoires in COVID-19 (dated by TCRdb to 2019 to 2021). Libraries were constructed by the immunoSEQ multiplex PCR assay. TCRdb provides this immuneACCESS table in a form limited to in-frame rearrangements. Some clones are lacking; in checked studies, under half of them reflect an unresolved V gene, and why the rest are absent is not known. The sample records 200,000 or so clones, 70% to 90% of which are singletons. The ten largest clones represent 0.65% to 0.95% of the sample. The sequenced sample was peripheral blood. The source of these receptors is a woman between 70 and 85 years old with acute or convalescent COVID-19.

The genes are TRBV7-6 and TRBJ2-7; the match to TRBD2 covers 8 bases. Germline-derived CDR1 and CDR2 are SGHVS and FNYEAQ. The length of the CDR3 is 15 residues. V lost 0 bases and J lost 3; bases outside the gene matches: 4. CDR3 amino acids: CASSLAITSGYEQYF. In nucleotides, the CDR3 is TGTGCCAGCAGCTTAGCTATAACTAGCGGCTACGAGCAGTACTTC.

The gene calls are TRBV28 and TRBJ2-1; 7 nucleotides align to TRBD1. The CDR3 is made up of 17 amino acids. V lost 6 bases to trimming and J lost 5 bases; unmatched junction nucleotides: 16. CDR1 is MDHEN and CDR2 is SYDVKM in the germline V gene. The CDR3 loop is CASSPPGGPRSHNEQFF. The CDR3 coding sequence is TGTGCCAGCAGCCCCCCAGGGGGTCCCAGGTCCCACAATGAGCAGTTCTTC.

Here the CDR3 DNA reads TGCGCCAGCAGCTTGGACAGCCAGGGTACCTACGAGCAGTACTTC. Protein product: CASSLDSQGTYEQYF. The V call is TRBV5-1, the J call TRBJ2-7; D perhaps matches TRBD1 (5 bases). The CDR3 is made up of 15 amino acids. The germline gives CDR1 SGHRS, CDR2 YFSETQ. V lost 0 bases and J 2 bases, leaving 12 bases between the germline ends.

The rearrangement links TRBV5-4 to TRBJ1-2; 7 bases are shared with TRBD1. The CDR3 is 13 amino acids. In germline, CDR1 is SGHNT, CDR2 YYREEE (reference sequence). V lost 0 bases, J lost 4 bases, and 0 bases stayed unmatched. The CDR3 DNA reads as TGTGCCAGCAGCTTGGGGACAGGCTATGGCTACACCTTC. Amino acids: CASSLGTGYGYTF.

V gene TRBV20-1 combines with J gene TRBJ2-1; tentatively, D is TRBD2 (6 bases). Germline V gene data show CDR1 as DFQATT and CDR2 as SNEGSKA (reference sequence). V shed 3 bases and J shed 9 bases, with 18 bases lying between them. The CDR3 is made up of 14 amino acids. The CDR3 loop is CSASSRGAWGEQFF. CDR3 nucleotide sequence: TGCAGTGCTAGTTCGCGGGGCGCTTGGGGTGAGCAGTTCTTC.

The chain recombines TRBV28 with TRBJ1-5; D perhaps matches TRBD1 (5 bases). The CDR3 is made up of 16 amino acids. Germline CDR1 and CDR2: MDHEN and SYDVKM. V was cut by 2 bases and J by 3 bases, with 14 bases left in between. Written as DNA, the CDR3 is TGTGCCAGCAGTTTACCTCGGCCAGGGAACAATCAGCCCCAGCATTTT. Amino acids: CASSLPRPGNNQPQHF.

The chain has TRBV3-1 (or the pseudogene TRBV3-2) and TRBJ2-2; possibly TRBD1 for D (7 bases). The CDR3 contains 14 residues. Trimming removed 4 bases from V and 8 bases from J, with 14 bases in between. Germline lookup yields CDR1 LGHDT and CDR2 YNNKEL (reference sequence). CDR3 nucleotide sequence: TGTGCCAGCAGCCTTAGGACAGGAGGGGGGGAGCTGTTTTTT. It specifies CASSLRTGGGELFF.

This sequence joins TRBV6-2 or TRBV6-3 and TRBJ2-1, with 15 bases matching TRBD2. The V and J ends lost 6 bases and 9 bases, in that order; junction bases with no gene match: 12. This CDR3 comprises 17 residues. Germline V gene sequence: CDR1 MNHEY, CDR2 SVGEGT. The CDR3 DNA reads as TGTGCCAGCAGCTTCAGCGGACTAGCGGGAGGGCCCTCTGAGCAGTTCTTC. Its protein product is CASSFSGLAGGPSEQFF.

The V call is TRBV2, the J call TRBJ2-6, with unresolved D. Germline V gene data show CDR1 as SNHLY and CDR2 as FYNNEI. Trimming took off 3 bases at V and 0 bases at J, with 12 bases between the two ends. The CDR3 is 17 residues long. Here the CDR3 DNA reads TGTGCCAGCAGTGATCTGTCCAGTCTCTCTGGGGCCAACGTCCTGACTTTC. Its translation: CASSDLSSLSGANVLTF.

The V and J genes are TRBV27 and TRBJ1-1; D gene unclear. The germline V gene has CDR1 MNHEY and CDR2 SMNVEV (reference sequence). V was trimmed by 0 bases and J by 5 bases, leaving 7 bases between them. CDR3 length: 13 residues. CDR3 DNA: TGTGCCAGCAGTTTATCAGGCGGGACTGAAGCTTTCTTT. This codes for CASSLSGGTEAFF.

The genes are TRBV10-3 and TRBJ2-4, with 11 bases that match TRBD2. The CDR3 contains 18 residues. V dropped 3 bases and J dropped 6; count of bases not matched to a gene: 13. CDR1 ENHRY and CDR2 SYGVKD come from the germline V gene. The CDR3 DNA reads as TGTGCCATCAGTGACCCCGGCAGACTAGCGGGATCGGGAAACATTCAGTACTTC. The encoded protein is CAISDPGRLAGSGNIQYF.

This clone was observed a handful of times. The rearrangement joins TRBV4-1 to TRBJ2-3; 7 bases agree with TRBD2. Germline V gives CDR1 MGHRA, CDR2 YSYEKL. V lost 0 bases to trimming and J lost 3 bases; unmatched junction nucleotides: 6. The CDR3 covers 16 residues. CDR3 bases: TGCGCCAGCAGCCAAGACCCGGGACTAAATACAGATACGCAGTATTTT. Residues: CASSQDPGLNTDTQYF.

The chain has TRBV5-3 and TRBJ2-1; 11 positions agree with TRBD2. TRBV5-3 is known as an ORF, though its function is uncertain. The V and J ends lost 1 base and 10 bases, in that order; junction bases with no gene match: 7. This CDR3 contains 15 residues. CDR3 protein: CARSLTSGGPTEQFF. The DNA of the CDR3 is TGTGCCAGAAGCTTGACTAGCGGGGGACCAACAGAGCAGTTCTTC.